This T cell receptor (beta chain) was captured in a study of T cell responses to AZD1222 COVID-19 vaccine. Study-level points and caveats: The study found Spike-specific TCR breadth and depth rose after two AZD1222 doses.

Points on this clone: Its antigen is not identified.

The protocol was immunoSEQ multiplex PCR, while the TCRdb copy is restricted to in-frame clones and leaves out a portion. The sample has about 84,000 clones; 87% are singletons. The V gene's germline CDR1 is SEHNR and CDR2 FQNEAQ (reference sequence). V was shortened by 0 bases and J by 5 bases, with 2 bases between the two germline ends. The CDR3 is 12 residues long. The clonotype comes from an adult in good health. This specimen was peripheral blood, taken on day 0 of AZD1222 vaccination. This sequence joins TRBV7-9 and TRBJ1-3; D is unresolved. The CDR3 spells CASSLARNTIYF. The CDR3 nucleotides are TGTGCCAGCAGCTTAGCCCGAAACACCATATATTTT.